This T cell receptor (beta chain) was captured by sequencing in a study of cytomegalovirus exposure and HLA in healthy donors. Study as a whole: A data release that came early held approximately 85 million unique TCRs from HLA-typed donors. General observations from the study: Earlier analysis yielded a pattern in which most TCR beta V segments were productive about 87% or about 30% of the time.

The PCR was carried out with 60 Vbeta primers and 13 Jbeta primers. Only in-frame clones appear in the TCRdb table, and some are missing; sequencing was by immunoSEQ multiplex PCR. Of 90,000 to 150,000 clones listed, roughly 70% were seen once; the top ten hold around 3.7%. With respect to this clone: Antigen unknown.

From germline, CDR1 is LNHDA and CDR2 SQIVND (reference sequence). Losses at the gene ends were 5 bases for V and 0 bases for J; bases not matched to a gene: 2. CDR3 length: 14 amino acids. The specimen was PBMCs. The V and J genes are TRBV19 and TRBJ2-3, with TRBD2 identical over 7 bases. This receptor was taken from a woman aged 40 to 50 in good health and CMV-seronegative. CDR3 amino acids: CASSVSGSTDTQYF. CDR3 DNA sequence: TGTGCCAGTAGTGTTAGCGGGAGCACAGATACGCAGTATTTT.